The T cell receptor beta chain under discussion was sequenced for a study of CD8 T cells in ankylosing spondylitis. TCRdb used MiXCR to reprocess the 5' RACE reads, holding one entry per CDR3 protein. The data show fewer than 250,000 distinct CDR3 sequences, roughly a tenth seen once. Trimming took 4 bases from V and 5 from J, leaving 21 bases between them. The germline V gene has CDR1 SGHRS and CDR2 YFSETQ. This CDR3 is built from 16 residues. Material: blood, either unsorted or a sorted T cell fraction (not recorded which). This chain links TRBV5-1 with TRBJ2-5; D not certain. The TCR was taken from a male donor with ankylosing spondylitis or in good health (not recorded which). The CDR3 bases are TGCGCCAGCAGCCTACCTACGCTAGACGTTGGGGAGACCCAGTACTTC. Translated: CASSLPTLDVGETQYF.